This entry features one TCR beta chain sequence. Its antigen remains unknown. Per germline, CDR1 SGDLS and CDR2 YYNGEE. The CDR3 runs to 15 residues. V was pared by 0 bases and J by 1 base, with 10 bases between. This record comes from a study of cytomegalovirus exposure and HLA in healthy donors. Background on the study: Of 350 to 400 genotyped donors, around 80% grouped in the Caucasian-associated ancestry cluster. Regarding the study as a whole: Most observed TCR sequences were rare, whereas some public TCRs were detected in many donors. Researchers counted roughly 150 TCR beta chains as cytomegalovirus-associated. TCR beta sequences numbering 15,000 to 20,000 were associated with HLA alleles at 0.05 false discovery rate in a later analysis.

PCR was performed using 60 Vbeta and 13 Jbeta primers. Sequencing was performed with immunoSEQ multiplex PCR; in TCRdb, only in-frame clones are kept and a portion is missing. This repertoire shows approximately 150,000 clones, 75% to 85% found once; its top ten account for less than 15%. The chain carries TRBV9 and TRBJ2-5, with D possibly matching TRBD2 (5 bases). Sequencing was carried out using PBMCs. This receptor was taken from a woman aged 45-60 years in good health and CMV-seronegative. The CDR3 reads CASSVAMRVQETQYF. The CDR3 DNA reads TGTGCCAGCAGCGTAGCTATGCGGGTCCAAGAGACCCAGTACTTC.